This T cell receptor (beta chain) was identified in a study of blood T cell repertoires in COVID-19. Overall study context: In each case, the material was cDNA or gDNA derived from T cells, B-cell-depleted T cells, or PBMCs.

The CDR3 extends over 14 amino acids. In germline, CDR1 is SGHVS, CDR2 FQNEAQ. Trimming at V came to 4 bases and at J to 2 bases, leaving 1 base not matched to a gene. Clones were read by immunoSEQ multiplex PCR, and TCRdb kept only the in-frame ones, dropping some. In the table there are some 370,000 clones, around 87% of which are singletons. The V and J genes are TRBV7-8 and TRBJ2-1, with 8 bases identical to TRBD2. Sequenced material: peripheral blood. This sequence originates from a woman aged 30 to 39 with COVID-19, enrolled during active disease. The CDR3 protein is CASSSTSAYNEQFF. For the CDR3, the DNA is TGTGCCAGCAGCTCGACTAGCGCCTACAATGAGCAGTTCTTC.